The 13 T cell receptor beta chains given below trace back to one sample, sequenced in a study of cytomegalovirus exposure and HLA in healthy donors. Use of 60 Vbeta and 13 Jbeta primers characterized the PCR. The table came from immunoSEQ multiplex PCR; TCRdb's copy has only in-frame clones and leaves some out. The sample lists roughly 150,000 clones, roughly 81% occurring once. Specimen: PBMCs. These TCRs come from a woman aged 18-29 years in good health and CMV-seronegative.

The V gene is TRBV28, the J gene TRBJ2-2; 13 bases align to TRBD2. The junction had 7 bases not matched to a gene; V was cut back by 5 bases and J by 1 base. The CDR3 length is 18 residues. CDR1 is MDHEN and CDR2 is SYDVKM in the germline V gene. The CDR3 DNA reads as TGTGCCAGCAGTGATGGACTAGCGGGGGCCCTGAACACCGGGGAGCTGTTTTTT. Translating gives CASSDGLAGALNTGELFF.

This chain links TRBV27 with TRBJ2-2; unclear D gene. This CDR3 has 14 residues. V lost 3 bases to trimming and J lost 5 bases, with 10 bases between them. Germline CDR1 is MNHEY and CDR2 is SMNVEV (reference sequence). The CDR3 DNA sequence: TGTGCCAGCAGTTTTAGCCGGTGGACCGGGGAGCTGTTTTTT. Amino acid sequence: CASSFSRWTGELFF.

The CDR3 bases are TGTGCCAGCAGCTTAGGGTCGGTGAACACTGAAGCTTTCTTT. This translates into CASSLGSVNTEAFF. This chain joins TRBV11-2 and TRBJ1-1; D call uncertain. This CDR3 has 14 residues. The ends were cut back, 1 base at V and 0 bases at J, with 6 bases in the middle. Germline V gene sequence: CDR1 SGHAT, CDR2 FQNNGV.

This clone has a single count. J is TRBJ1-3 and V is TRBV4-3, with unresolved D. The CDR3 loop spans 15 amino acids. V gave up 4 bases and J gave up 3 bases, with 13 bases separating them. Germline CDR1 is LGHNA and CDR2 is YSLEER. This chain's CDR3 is CASSRFPGGGNTIYF. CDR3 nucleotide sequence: TGCGCCAGCAGCCGCTTCCCAGGAGGTGGAAACACCATATATTTT.

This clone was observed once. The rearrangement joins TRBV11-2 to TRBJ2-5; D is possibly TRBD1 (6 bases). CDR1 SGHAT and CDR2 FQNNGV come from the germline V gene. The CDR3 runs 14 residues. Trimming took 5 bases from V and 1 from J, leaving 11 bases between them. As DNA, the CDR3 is TGTGCCAGCAGCCCCGGGACATCCCAAGAGACCCAGTACTTC. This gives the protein CASSPGTSQETQYF.

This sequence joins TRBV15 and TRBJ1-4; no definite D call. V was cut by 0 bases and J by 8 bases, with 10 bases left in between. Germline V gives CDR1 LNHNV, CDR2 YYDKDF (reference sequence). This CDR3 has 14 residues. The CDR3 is CATSRDLLAEKLFF. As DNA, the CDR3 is TGTGCCACCAGCAGAGATCTGCTGGCCGAAAAACTGTTTTTT.

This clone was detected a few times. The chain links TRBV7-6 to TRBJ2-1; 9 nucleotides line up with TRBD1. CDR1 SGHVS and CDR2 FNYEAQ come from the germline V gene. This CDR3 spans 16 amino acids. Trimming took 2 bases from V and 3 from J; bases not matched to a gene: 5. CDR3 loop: CASSLRGTGNYNEQFF. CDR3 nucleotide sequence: TGTGCCAGCAGCTTACGCGGGACAGGGAACTACAATGAGCAGTTCTTC.

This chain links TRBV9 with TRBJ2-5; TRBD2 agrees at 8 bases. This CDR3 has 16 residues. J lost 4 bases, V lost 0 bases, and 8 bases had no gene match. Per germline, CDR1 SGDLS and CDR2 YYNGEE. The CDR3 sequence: CASSVASGGGGETQYF. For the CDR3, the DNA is TGTGCCAGCAGCGTAGCCAGCGGGGGAGGGGGAGAGACCCAGTACTTC.

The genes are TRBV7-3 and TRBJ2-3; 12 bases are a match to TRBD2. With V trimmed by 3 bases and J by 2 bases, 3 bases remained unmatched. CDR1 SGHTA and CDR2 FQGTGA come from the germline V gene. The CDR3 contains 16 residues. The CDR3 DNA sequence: TGTGCCAGCAGCTTGACTAGCGGGAGTTCCACAGATACGCAGTATTTT. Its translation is CASSLTSGSSTDTQYF.

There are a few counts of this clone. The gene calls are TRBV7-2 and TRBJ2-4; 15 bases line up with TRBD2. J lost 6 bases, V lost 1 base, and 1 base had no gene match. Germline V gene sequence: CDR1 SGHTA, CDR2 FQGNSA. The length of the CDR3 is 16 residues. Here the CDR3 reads CASSLGTSGRGNIQYF. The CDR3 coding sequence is TGTGCCAGCAGCTTAGGGACTAGCGGGAGGGGAAACATTCAGTACTTC.

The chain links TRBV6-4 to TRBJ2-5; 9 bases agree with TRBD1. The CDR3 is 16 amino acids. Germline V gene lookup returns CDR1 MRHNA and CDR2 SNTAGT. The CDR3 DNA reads TGTGCTAAACAGGACAGGGGATCCAGCGGGCTGGGGGAGCAGTACTTC. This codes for CAKQDRGSSGLGEQYF.

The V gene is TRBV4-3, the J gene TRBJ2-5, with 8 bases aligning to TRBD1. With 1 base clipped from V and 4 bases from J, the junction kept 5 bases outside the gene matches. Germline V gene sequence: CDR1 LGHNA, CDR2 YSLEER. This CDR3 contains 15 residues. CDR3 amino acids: CASSQGQGPVETQYF. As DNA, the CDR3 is TGCGCCAGCAGCCAAGGACAGGGGCCGGTAGAGACCCAGTACTTC.

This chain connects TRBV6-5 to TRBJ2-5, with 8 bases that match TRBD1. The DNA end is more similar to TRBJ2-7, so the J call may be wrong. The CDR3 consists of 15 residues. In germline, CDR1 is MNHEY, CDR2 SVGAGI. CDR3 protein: CASSYTGTGNYEQYF. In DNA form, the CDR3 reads TGTGCCAGCAGTTACACAGGGACAGGCAACTACGAGCAGTACTTC.